This T cell receptor (beta chain) was found in a study of T-cell reconstitution after alpha-beta-depleted transplantation in children. A few counts support this clonotype. It was with unique molecular identifiers that the TCRbeta library was prepared. MiXCR, run by TCRdb on the PCR reads, gives a single entry per CDR3 protein. The sample lists about 610,000 distinct CDR3 sequences, 27% seen once, with less than 40% in the top ten. The CDR3 is 14 amino acids. Trimming took 6 bases from V and 7 from J; bases not matched to a gene: 7. This sequence originates from a boy less than two years old with Wiskott-Aldrich syndrome, due to receive a stem cell transplant. J is TRBJ2-1 and V is TRBV12-3 or TRBV12-4, with 9 nucleotides matching TRBD2. Sequenced here: PBMCs, sampled before TCRalphabeta/CD19-depleted stem cell transplant. CDR3 sequence (DNA): TGTGCCAGCAGACAGACGACTAGCGGAAATGAGCAGTTCTTC. It yields the protein CASRQTTSGNEQFF.